This TCR beta chain was documented in a study of blood T cell repertoires in COVID-19. Original methodology: For nucleated cells, counts were estimated from reference gene primer amplification. Here immunoSEQ multiplex PCR was the method, and the copy in TCRdb shows in-frame clones only, minus some. That table is the source of V, J and clone size, and D and trimming were worked out from the DNA. The sample consists of tens of thousands of clones, around 76% of them appearing once. The CDR3 spans 14 residues. The V segment lost 4 bases and the J segment 7 bases; nucleotides outside the gene matches: 7. The germline gives CDR1 SGDLS, CDR2 YYNGEE.

Sequenced sample: peripheral blood. The TCR comes from a woman aged 55-70 years with acute or convalescent COVID-19. The J gene is TRBJ2-3, the V gene TRBV9; TRBD2 aligns across 9 bases. The CDR3 loop reads CASSLSGGRNTQYF. DNA for the CDR3: TGTGCCAGCAGCTTAAGCGGGGGGCGGAATACGCAGTATTTT.